The next 4 T cell receptor beta chains were all read from a single sample in a study of blood T cells in healthy people across ages. The second PCR ran about 6 to 11 cycles with a sample-barcoded 5' primer and J-beta primers. TCRdb ran MiXCR on the 5' RACE reads and lists one entry per CDR3 protein. The sample comprises roughly 1.6 million distinct CDR3 sequences, about 35% of which are singletons, and around 11% rests with the top ten. Input material: blood. These receptors all stem from a woman aged 30 to 39 in good health.

This clonotype was seen a handful of times. This chain links TRBV20-1 with TRBJ2-1, with 9 bases identical to TRBD1. V dropped 6 bases and J dropped 3; count of bases not matched to a gene: 9. This CDR3 comprises 15 residues. Looked up from germline, CDR1 is DFQATT and CDR2 is SNEGSKA (reference sequence). The CDR3 region has the DNA TGCAGTGCCCCGACCCGGGACAGGGACTACAATGAGCAGTTCTTC. Translated: CSAPTRDRDYNEQFF.

The gene calls are TRBV3-1 and TRBJ2-5; D is possibly TRBD1 (6 bases). Germline-derived CDR1 and CDR2 are LGHDT and YNNKEL (reference sequence). This CDR3 is 15 amino acids long. The ends were cut back, 0 bases at V and 5 bases at J, with 13 bases in the middle. CDR3 residues: CASSQERSTGETQYF. The CDR3 DNA is TGTGCCAGCAGCCAAGAGAGGTCAACAGGGGAGACCCAGTACTTC.

CDR3 sequence: CSVAHGVTGELFF. The CDR3 nucleotides read TGCAGCGTTGCCCACGGGGTCACCGGGGAGCTGTTTTTT. The V call is TRBV29-1, the J call TRBJ2-2; TRBD2 might be the D (5 bases). The V and J ends lost 4 bases and 4 bases respectively, with 10 bases between them. The CDR3 consists of 13 residues. CDR1 and CDR2 from the germline V gene are SQVTM and ANQGSEA.

This clonotype was seen ten or more times. The chain has TRBV29-1 and TRBJ2-7, with 7 positions matching TRBD1. The CDR3 has 16 amino acids. Germline assignment: CDR1 SQVTM and CDR2 ANQGSEA. Germline trimming cut 6 bases from V and 4 bases from J; bases unmatched to any gene: 18. CDR3: CSVMMTDRTHLYEQYF. CDR3 sequence (DNA): TGCAGCGTGATGATGACGGACAGGACGCACCTTTACGAGCAGTACTTC.